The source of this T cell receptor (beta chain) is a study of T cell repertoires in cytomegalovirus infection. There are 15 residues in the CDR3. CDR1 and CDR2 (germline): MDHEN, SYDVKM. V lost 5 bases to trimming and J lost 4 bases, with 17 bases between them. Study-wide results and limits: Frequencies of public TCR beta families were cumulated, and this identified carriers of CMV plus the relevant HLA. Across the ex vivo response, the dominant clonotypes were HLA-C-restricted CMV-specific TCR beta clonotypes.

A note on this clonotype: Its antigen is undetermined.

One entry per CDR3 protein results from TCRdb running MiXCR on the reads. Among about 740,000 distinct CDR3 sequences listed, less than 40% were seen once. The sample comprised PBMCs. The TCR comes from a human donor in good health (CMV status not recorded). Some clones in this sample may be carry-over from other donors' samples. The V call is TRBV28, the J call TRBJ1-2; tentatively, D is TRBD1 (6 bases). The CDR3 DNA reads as TGTGCCAGCAGTCCCGGGGGGGCGGAATTCTATGGCTACACCTTC. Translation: CASSPGGAEFYGYTF.